Listed below are T cell receptor beta chains from one sample, sequenced in a study of identical twins. TCRdb re-called the 5' RACE reads with MiXCR, one entry per CDR3 protein. The sample holds 690,000 or so distinct CDR3 sequences, about 9.4% seen once. These sequences were also reported in another study, on yellow fever vaccine responses in identical twins.

The sample comprised PBMCs. These receptors all come from a woman aged 18-29 years in good health. CDR3s leave out the opening cysteine and the closing phenylalanine or tryptophan.

CDR3 protein,J gene,V gene
SASAPISGAYNEQF,TRBJ2-1,TRBV20-1
ASSQAASGSTDTQY,TRBJ2-3,TRBV4-3
ASRETGWTPLH,TRBJ1-6,TRBV6-1
ASSRDRGGEQY,TRBJ2-7,TRBV2
AISESLGINIQY,TRBJ2-4,TRBV10-3
ASSVGGAGYEQY,TRBJ2-7,TRBV9
ASCRQVGTEAF,TRBJ1-1,TRBV6-6
ASSLGRGAGWLEQY,TRBJ2-7,TRBV12-3/TRBV12-4
ASSDRVGGLYNEQF,TRBJ2-1,TRBV27
ASSSTSGTDTQY,TRBJ2-3,TRBV7-9
ASSLAVRTGTDTQY,TRBJ2-3,TRBV7-2
ASGGSGGRETQY,TRBJ2-5,TRBV7-2
ATSDPGLAGGFTGELF,TRBJ2-2,TRBV24-1
ASSVQDHYEQY,TRBJ2-7,TRBV25-1
ASSQTGAAYTQY,TRBJ2-3,TRBV4-3
ASSTRQGSYEQY,TRBJ2-7,TRBV3-1
ASSIQIQETQY,TRBJ2-5,TRBV6-5
ASSYSYGVAYEQY,TRBJ2-7,TRBV6-5
ASSLLRGNYNEQF,TRBJ2-1,TRBV7-2
ASSQEPSSLH,TRBJ1-6,TRBV3-1
SGKEGSTEAF,TRBJ1-1,TRBV20-1
ASSTVTGRTGELF,TRBJ2-2,TRBV7-9
SARFPGPTGGELF,TRBJ2-2,TRBV20-1
ASSAQRDYEQY,TRBJ2-7,TRBV11-2
ASSPGDTEAF,TRBJ1-1,TRBV7-9
ASSERGLAKNIQY,TRBJ2-4,TRBV2
ASSQAGGERKAF,TRBJ1-1,TRBV3-1
ASSITSVAYEQY,TRBJ2-7,TRBV28
ASSLEGQGNQPQH,TRBJ1-5,TRBV7-8
ASSREAGEQY,TRBJ2-7,TRBV27
ASSSLPGQNTGELF,TRBJ2-2,TRBV5-1
ASKTGRQETQY,TRBJ2-5,TRBV12-3/TRBV12-4
SVETSGAEQF,TRBJ2-1,TRBV29-1
ASSPLWGDTIY,TRBJ1-3,TRBV12-3/TRBV12-4
AISEGNHRSSYEQY,TRBJ2-7,TRBV10-3
ASSRSSGAHSYEQY,TRBJ2-7,TRBV7-2
ASSYVGRAF,TRBJ1-1,TRBV6-5
ASSLTRGDIAEAF,TRBJ1-1,TRBV7-9
SVGTGGMKTQY,TRBJ2-5,TRBV29-1
ASSPGGSEGEQF,TRBJ2-1,TRBV5-1
SAREGRRGDQETQY,TRBJ2-5,TRBV20-1
ASSEKETQY,TRBJ2-5,TRBV2
ATSRVSSGSLPDTQY,TRBJ2-3,TRBV15
ASSVGVSSPLH,TRBJ1-6,TRBV9
ASSQDQESSYEQY,TRBJ2-7,TRBV4-3
ASSYLDDRTYEQY,TRBJ2-7,TRBV6-5
ASSLDDRGTNTGELF,TRBJ2-2,TRBV27
ASSLASRAKNIQY,TRBJ2-4,TRBV5-1
ASSLPAGGPNAQY,TRBJ2-3,TRBV5-6
ASSLRSVVVGDTQY,TRBJ2-3,TRBV7-9
ATSDSATGSYNEQF,TRBJ2-1,TRBV24-1
ASGQGMNTEAF,TRBJ1-1,TRBV11-2
SARSGGQAYEQY,TRBJ2-7,TRBV20-1
ASREGTSGRVGEQF,TRBJ2-1,TRBV5-1
ASSLPRGQANSYEQY,TRBJ2-7,TRBV7-8
ASSQGLINEQF,TRBJ2-1,TRBV6-1
SARDLLSGGAIGETQY,TRBJ2-5,TRBV20-1
ASSLIAGTGNTGELF,TRBJ2-2,TRBV27
ATSRVSGTGGYEQY,TRBJ2-7,TRBV15